The clone carrying this TCR beta chain was observed a handful of times. The antigen remains unidentified. This sample stems from a study of CD8 T cells in ankylosing spondylitis. The study, taken as a whole, reports: Matched ankylosing spondylitis synovial fluid reportedly showed significant enrichment of disease-linked clones. Characteristic, it appeared, of ankylosing spondylitis blood was a TCR beta motif of eight highly homologous variants.

One entry per CDR3 protein, called by TCRdb with MiXCR from the 5' RACE reads. Here the sample spans under 200,000 distinct CDR3 sequences, approximately 13% being singletons. V was cut by 6 bases and J by 4 bases, with 15 bases left in between. The CDR3 spans 14 residues. CDR1 SQVTM and CDR2 ANQGSEA come from the germline V gene. The chain is built from TRBV29-1 and TRBJ2-2; D tentatively reads TRBD1 or TRBD2 (6 bases each). This TCR came from a female donor with ankylosing spondylitis or in good health (not recorded which). Sequencing was carried out using blood, either unsorted or a sorted T cell fraction (not recorded which). CDR3 amino acids: CSVQAGGGTGELFF. CDR3 nucleotide sequence: TGCAGCGTGCAGGCCGGGGGCGGCACCGGGGAGCTGTTTTTT.